This paragraph covers one T cell receptor beta chain sequence. The entry originates in a study of blood T cell repertoires in COVID-19. Study details: Collection of acute and convalescent COVID-19 samples took place in the United States, Italy and Spain. T cells, B-cell-depleted T cells, or PBMCs supplied cDNA or gDNA.

Unmatched junction bases numbered 2, after V lost 2 bases and J lost 3 bases. Germline values: CDR1 MNHEY, CDR2 SMNVEV (reference sequence). This CDR3 comprises 15 residues. How the authors handled the data: The authors estimated nucleated cell counts from reference gene primer amplification. The assay was immunoSEQ multiplex PCR, and TCRdb's table has in-frame clones only and misses some. The V and J calls and clone size were taken over from that table, and D and trimming were inferred from the DNA. The data contain a few hundred thousand clones, about 89% of them singletons. The chain links TRBV27 to TRBJ2-1, with 9 bases matching TRBD1. This clonotype was obtained from a man aged 18 to 30 who had recovered from COVID-19. The sample taken for sequencing was peripheral blood. The CDR3 sequence is CASSLDRGGYNEQFF. The CDR3 region has the DNA TGTGCCAGCAGTTTAGACAGGGGGGGCTACAATGAGCAGTTCTTC.